This TCR beta chain was sequenced in a study of a mutant IDH1 vaccine in newly diagnosed glioma (dated by TCRdb to the early 2020s). About the full investigation: Across visits V03 through V10, patients got a total of eight vaccinations, given in weeks 1, 3, 5, 7, 11, 15, 19 and 23. Vaccination began 4-6 weeks after radiotherapy alone, or alongside temozolomide cycles in the chemotherapy-containing groups. Of the 25 to 40 treated patients, roughly 60% were male and 37.5% were female, and the mean age was 40.4 years. Before enrollment, patients had received standard therapy of radiotherapy alone, temozolomide alone, or radiochemotherapy with temozolomide; most received the combination. Peripheral blood samples were drawn at six visits, namely V03 (baseline), V05, V07, V10, V12 and V13. Longitudinal TCRB deep sequencing was done for 20 to 25 treated patients, wherever samples were available for exploratory analyses. The investigation overall reported the following: The authors noted that analyses of patient blood samples could not be reproduced because of sample limitations. No apparent relationship was observed between pseudoprogression and alterations in the top peripheral T cell clonotypes detected by TCRB sequencing. Availability determined which PBMC samples were chosen for TCRB deep sequencing. Vaccine-induced immune responses across multiple MHC alleles were detected in 90% to 95% of patients.

The intended sense of this specimen's time point label: week 23, last vaccination. A 20-mer mutant IDH1 peptide at 300 micrograms in Montanide made up each vaccine dose, which was injected subcutaneously together with topical imiquimod. Donors had newly diagnosed WHO grade 3 or 4 IDH1-mutant astrocytomas with loss of nuclear ATRX. The samples were drawn from NOA16, a multicentre, single-arm, open-label phase I trial in Germany that tested a mutant IDH1 peptide vaccine in humans for the first time. Genomic DNA for TCRB sequencing was extracted from EDTA blood using the DNeasy Blood and Tissue Kit. Concerning this clone: Its antigen target is currently unknown. Base qualities are missing; no much larger clone stands one base away.

CDR1 and CDR2, looked up from the germline V gene, are MNHNS and SASEGT. V is reduced by 6 bases and J by 8 bases, leaving a spacing of 16 bases between them. The CDR3 numbers 13 residues from cysteine through phenylalanine. The only DNA kept is the CDR3, 39 bases in frame from the first base. Library construction relied on the immunoSEQ multiplex PCR assay. Rearranged TCR beta chain sequences were amplified with the hsTCRB Kit following the manufacturer's protocol. Sequencing of TCRB libraries was carried out on an Illumina MiSeq. Processing in the source paper ran as follows. The kit vendor's proprietary platform handled demultiplexing, trimming and gene mapping. Held by TCRdb, this immuneACCESS table contains in-frame sequences only and omits some clones. Under half of the omission traces to an unresolved V gene where checked; the cause of the rest is unknown. Clonal size and the V and J genes are those of that table, whereas D and trimming came from the DNA. This sample gives about 43,000 clones in total; approximately 84% of them show up just once. 2% to 2.5% of the sample rests with the top ten.

This specimen was PBMCs, taken from a glioma patient whose treatment included an IDH1 peptide vaccine. The rearrangement joined TRBV6-1 to TRBJ1-1; no D segment can be confidently identified. The clonotype originates from a woman aged 18-30 years with glioma. Some clones in this sample may be carry-over from other donors' samples. The DNA reads as follows: TGTGCCAGCAGAAGCTCGGGGTACGCCGAAGCTTTCTTT. It translates to CASRSSGYAEAFF.